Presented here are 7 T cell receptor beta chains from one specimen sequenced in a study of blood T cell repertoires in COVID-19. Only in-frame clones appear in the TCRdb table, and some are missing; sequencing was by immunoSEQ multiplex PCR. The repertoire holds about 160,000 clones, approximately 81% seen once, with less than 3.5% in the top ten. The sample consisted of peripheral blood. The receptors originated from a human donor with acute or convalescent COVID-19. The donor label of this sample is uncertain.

The CDR3 DNA reads as TGTGCCAGCAGTGGTAGCGGGGGGGCCCGGAATGAGCAGTTCTTC. It yields the protein CASSGSGGARNEQFF. The V gene is TRBV28, the J gene TRBJ2-1; 11 nucleotides match TRBD2. CDR1 is MDHEN, CDR2 SYDVKM, per germline. V shed 5 bases and J 7 bases; nucleotides not matched to a gene: 7. The CDR3 totals 15 residues.

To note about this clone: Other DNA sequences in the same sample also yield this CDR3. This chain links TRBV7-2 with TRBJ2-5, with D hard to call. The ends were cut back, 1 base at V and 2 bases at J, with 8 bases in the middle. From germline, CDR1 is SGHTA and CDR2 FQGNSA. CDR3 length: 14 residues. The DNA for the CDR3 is TGTGCCAGCAGCTTAGATCGTAATCAAGAGACCCAGTACTTC. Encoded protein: CASSLDRNQETQYF. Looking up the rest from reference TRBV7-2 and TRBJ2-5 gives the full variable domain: GAGVSQSPSNKVTEKGKDVELRCDPISGHTALYWYRQSLGQGLEFLIYFQGNSAPDKSGLPSDRFSAERTGGSVSTLTIQRTQQEDSAVYLCASSLDRNQETQYFGPGTRLLVL.

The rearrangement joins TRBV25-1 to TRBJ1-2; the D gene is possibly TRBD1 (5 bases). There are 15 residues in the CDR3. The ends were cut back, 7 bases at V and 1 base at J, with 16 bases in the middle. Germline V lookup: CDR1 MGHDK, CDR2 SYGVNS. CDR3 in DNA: TGTGCCAGCACCCCCGCAACAGGATTTAACTATGGCTACACCTTC. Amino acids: CASTPATGFNYGYTF.

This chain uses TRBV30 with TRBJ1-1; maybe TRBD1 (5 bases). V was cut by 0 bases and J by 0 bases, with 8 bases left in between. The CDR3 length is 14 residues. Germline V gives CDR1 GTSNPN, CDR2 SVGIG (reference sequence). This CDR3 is CAWSVPGLNTEAFF. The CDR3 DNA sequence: TGTGCCTGGAGTGTACCAGGGCTGAACACTGAAGCTTTCTTT.

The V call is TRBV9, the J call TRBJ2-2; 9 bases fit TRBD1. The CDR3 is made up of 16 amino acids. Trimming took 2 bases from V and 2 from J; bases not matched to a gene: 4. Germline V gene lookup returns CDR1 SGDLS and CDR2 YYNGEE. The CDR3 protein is CASSVTGGHNTGELFF. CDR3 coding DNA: TGTGCCAGCAGCGTTACAGGGGGCCATAACACCGGGGAGCTGTTTTTT. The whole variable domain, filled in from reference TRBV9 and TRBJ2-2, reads DSGVTQTPKHLITATGQRVTLRCSPRSGDLSVYWYQQSLDQGLQFLIQYYNGEERAKGNILERFSAQQFPDLHSELNLSSLELGDSALYFCASSVTGGHNTGELFFGEGSRLTVL.

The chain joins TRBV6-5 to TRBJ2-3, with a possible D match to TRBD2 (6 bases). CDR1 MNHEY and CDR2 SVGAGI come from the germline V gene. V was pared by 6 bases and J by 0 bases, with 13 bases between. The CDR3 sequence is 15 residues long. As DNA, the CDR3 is TGTGCCAGCAGCACCCCGGGACTCAGCACAGATACGCAGTATTTT. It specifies CASSTPGLSTDTQYF.

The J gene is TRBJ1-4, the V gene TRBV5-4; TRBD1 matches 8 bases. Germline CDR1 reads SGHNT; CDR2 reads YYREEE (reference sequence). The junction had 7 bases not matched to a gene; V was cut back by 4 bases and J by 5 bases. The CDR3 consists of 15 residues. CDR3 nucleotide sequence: TGTGCCAGCAGCCTACCCGGACAGGGAAATGAAAAACTGTTTTTT. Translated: CASSLPGQGNEKLFF.